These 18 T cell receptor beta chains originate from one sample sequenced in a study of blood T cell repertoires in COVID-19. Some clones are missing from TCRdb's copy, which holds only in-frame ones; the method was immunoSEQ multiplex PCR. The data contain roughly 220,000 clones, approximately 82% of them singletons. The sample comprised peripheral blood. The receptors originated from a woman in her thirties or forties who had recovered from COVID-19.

The CDR3 nucleotides are TGTGCCAGCAGCCCCATGGGAGGGACACGAAATGGCTACACCTTC. Amino acid sequence: CASSPMGGTRNGYTF. The chain is built from TRBV7-9 and TRBJ1-2; a possible D gene is TRBD1 (6 bases). The V and J ends lost 5 bases and 6 bases respectively, with 19 bases between them. Germline values: CDR1 SEHNR, CDR2 FQNEAQ (reference sequence). The CDR3 runs 15 residues.

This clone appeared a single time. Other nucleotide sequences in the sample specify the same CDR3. The CDR3 here is CASSQVSGEQFF. CDR3 DNA sequence: TGTGCCAGCAGCCAAGTGTCCGGTGAGCAGTTCTTC. The chain has TRBV3-1 (or the pseudogene TRBV3-2) and TRBJ2-1; the D is unclear. V lost 1 base and J lost 9, with 7 bases in between. The CDR3 sequence is 12 residues long. From germline, CDR1 is LGHDT and CDR2 YNNKEL (reference sequence).

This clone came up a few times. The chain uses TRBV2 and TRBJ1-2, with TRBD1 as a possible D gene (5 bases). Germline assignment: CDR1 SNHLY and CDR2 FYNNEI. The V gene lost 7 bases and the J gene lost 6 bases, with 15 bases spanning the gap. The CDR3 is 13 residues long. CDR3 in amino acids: CASKLSAGNGYTF. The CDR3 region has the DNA TGTGCCAGCAAGTTGTCCGCAGGGAATGGCTACACCTTC.

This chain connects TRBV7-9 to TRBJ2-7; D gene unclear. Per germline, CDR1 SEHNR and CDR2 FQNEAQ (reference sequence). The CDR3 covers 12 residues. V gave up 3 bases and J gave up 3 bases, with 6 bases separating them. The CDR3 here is CASSFSNYEQYF. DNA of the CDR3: TGTGCCAGCAGCTTTTCTAACTACGAGCAGTACTTC. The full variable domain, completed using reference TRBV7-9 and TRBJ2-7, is DTGVSQNPRHKITKRGQNVTFRCDPISEHNRLYWYRQTLGQGPEFLTYFQNEAQLEKSRLLSDRFSAERPKGSFSTLEIQRTEQGDSAMYLCASSFSNYEQYFGPGTRLTVT.

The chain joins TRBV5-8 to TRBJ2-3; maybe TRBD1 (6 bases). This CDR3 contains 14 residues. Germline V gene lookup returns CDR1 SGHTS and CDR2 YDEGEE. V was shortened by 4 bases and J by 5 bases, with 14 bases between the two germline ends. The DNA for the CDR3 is TGTGCCAGCAGCCGACAGATGACAGGAGATACGCAGTATTTT. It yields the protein CASSRQMTGDTQYF. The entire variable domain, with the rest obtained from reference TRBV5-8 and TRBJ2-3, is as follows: EAGVTQSPTHLIKTRGQQATLRCSPISGHTSVYWYQQALGLGLQFLLWYDEGEERNRGNFPPRFSGRQFPNYSSELNVNALELEDSALYLCASSRQMTGDTQYFGPGTRLTVL.

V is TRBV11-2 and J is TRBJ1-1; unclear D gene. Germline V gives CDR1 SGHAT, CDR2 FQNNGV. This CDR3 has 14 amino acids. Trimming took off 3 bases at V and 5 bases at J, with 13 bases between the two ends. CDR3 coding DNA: TGTGCCAGCAGCTTGGGGTATTGGGAGACTGAAGCTTTCTTT. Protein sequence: CASSLGYWETEAFF.

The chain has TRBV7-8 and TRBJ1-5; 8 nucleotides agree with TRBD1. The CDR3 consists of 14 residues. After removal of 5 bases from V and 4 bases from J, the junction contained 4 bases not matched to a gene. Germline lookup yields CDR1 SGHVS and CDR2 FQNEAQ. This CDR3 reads CASSPGQANQPQHF. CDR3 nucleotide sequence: TGTGCCAGCAGCCCGGGACAGGCAAATCAGCCCCAGCATTTT.

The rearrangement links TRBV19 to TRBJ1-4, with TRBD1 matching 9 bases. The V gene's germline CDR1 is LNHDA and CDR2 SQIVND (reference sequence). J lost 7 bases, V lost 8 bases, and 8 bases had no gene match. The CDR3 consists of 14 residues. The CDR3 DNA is TGTGCCAGTCGCGGGACAGGGTTTATTGAAAAACTGTTTTTT. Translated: CASRGTGFIEKLFF.

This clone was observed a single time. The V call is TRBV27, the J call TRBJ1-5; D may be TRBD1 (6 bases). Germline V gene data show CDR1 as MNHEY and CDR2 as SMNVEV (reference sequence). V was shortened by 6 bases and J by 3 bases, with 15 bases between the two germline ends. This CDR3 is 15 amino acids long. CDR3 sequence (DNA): TGTGCCAGCAGAGCGTCACAGGGTTTCAATCAGCCCCAGCATTTT. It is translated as CASRASQGFNQPQHF.

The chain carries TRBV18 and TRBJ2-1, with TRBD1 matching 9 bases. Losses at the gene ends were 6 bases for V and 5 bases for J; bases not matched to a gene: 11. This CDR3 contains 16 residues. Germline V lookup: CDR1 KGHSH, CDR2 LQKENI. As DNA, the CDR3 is TGTGCCAGCTCGTCGCGACAGGGGGGAACACACAATGAGCAGTTCTTC. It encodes CASSSRQGGTHNEQFF.

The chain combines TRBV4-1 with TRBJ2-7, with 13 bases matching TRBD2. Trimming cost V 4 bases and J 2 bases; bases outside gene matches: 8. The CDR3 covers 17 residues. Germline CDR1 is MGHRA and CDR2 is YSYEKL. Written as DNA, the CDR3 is TGCGCCAGCAGCCCCCATAAAACTAGCGGGGGGGCCTACGAGCAGTACTTC. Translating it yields CASSPHKTSGGAYEQYF.

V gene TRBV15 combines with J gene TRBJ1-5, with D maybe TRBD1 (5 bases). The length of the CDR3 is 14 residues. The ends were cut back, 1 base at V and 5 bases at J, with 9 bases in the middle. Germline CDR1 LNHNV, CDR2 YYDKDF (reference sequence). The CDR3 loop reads CATSRVGGDQPQHF. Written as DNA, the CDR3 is TGTGCCACCAGCAGAGTCGGGGGTGATCAGCCCCAGCATTTT.

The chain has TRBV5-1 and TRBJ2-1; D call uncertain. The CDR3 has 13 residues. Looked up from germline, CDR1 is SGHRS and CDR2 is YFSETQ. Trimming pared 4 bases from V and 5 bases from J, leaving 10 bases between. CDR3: CASSPKNNNEQFF. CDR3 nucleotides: TGCGCCAGCAGCCCGAAGAACAACAATGAGCAGTTCTTC.

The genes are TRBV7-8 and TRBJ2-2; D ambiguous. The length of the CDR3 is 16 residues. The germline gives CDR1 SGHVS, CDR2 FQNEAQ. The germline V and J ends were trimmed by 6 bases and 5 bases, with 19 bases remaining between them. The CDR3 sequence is CASRPAPSLFTGELFF. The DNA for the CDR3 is TGTGCCAGCAGACCGGCACCTAGTTTATTTACCGGGGAGCTGTTTTTT.

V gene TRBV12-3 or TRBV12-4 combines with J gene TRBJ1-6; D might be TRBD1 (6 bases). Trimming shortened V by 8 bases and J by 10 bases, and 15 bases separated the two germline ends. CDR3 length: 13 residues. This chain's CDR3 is CASGKIRGSPLHF. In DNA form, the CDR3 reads TGTGCCAGCGGTAAAATTAGGGGGTCACCCCTCCACTTT.

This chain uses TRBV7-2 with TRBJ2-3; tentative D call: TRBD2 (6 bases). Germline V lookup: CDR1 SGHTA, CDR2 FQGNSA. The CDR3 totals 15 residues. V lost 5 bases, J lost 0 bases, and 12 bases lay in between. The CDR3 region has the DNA TGTGCCAGCAGCGGGGGAGGTACTAGCACAGATACGCAGTATTTT. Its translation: CASSGGGTSTDTQYF.

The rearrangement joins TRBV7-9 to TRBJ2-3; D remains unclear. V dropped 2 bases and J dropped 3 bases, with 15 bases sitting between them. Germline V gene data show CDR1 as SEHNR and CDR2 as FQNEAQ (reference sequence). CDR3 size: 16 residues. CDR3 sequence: CASSLFDAVGTDTQYF. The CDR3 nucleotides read TGTGCCAGCAGCTTATTTGACGCGGTGGGTACAGATACGCAGTATTTT.

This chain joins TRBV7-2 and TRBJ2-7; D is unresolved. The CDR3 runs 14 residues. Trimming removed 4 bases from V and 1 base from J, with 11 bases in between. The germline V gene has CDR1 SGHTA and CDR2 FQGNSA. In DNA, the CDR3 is TGTGCCAGCAGCTCCGGCGGTTTTTCCTACGAGCAGTACTTC. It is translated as CASSSGGFSYEQYF.